These T cell receptor beta chains were read from a single sample in a study of long-term antiretroviral therapy in people with HIV. TCRdb's copy holds only in-frame clones and misses some; the assay was immunoSEQ multiplex PCR. The repertoire includes 20,000 to 25,000 clones, about four fifths of them detected once, and 4.5% to 7% sits in the top ten. This specimen was unsorted PBMCs, taken 0.2 years after starting antiretroviral therapy. All receptors come from a woman aged 30 to 39 with HIV. Each CDR3 is given with its conserved first and last residue. D genes are given only for firm matches. A clone size is listed for some rows: how often the clone was seen (once, few, many), or a class if it is expanded.

v_call	j_call	d_call	clone_size	cdr3_aa	cdr3_nt
TRBV6-6	TRBJ2-7	.	.	CAAGFEQYF	TGTGCTGCAGGGTTCGAGCAGTACTTC
TRBV25-1	TRBJ1-1	.	once	CASSENTEAFF	TGTGCCAGCAGTGAAAACACTGAAGCTTTCTTT
TRBV11-2	TRBJ2-5	TRBD1	.	CASGLTGLETQYF	TGTGCCAGCGGCCTGACAGGGTTGGAGACCCAGTACTTC
TRBV11-2	TRBJ2-3	.	.	CASSVTGRTDTQYF	TGTGCCAGCAGCGTAACAGGGCGCACAGATACGCAGTATTTT
TRBV6-5	TRBJ2-1	.	.	CASSYPWGEQFF	TGTGCCAGCAGTTACCCCTGGGGGGAGCAGTTCTTC
TRBV6-6	TRBJ1-1	.	.	CASSYSYRDTEAFF	TGTGCCAGCAGTTACTCGTACAGGGACACTGAAGCTTTCTTT
TRBV30	TRBJ1-1	TRBD1	.	CAWSGGGQVNTEAFF	TGTGCCTGGAGTGGGGGGGGACAGGTGAACACTGAAGCTTTCTTT
TRBV19	TRBJ1-5	.	.	CASSPAPMWTGNQPQHF	TGTGCCAGTAGTCCTGCGCCGATGTGGACGGGAAATCAGCCCCAGCATTTT
TRBV19	TRBJ1-2	TRBD1	.	CASSPPFNRGQGASYTGYTF	TGTGCCAGTAGTCCTCCATTTAACAGGGGACAGGGGGCGAGTTATACTGGCTACACCTTC
TRBV11-2	TRBJ1-1	.	.	CASSLRLMNTEAFF	TGTGCCAGCAGCCTCCGACTCATGAACACTGAAGCTTTCTTT
TRBV6-1	TRBJ2-1	.	.	CASSELGRTEYNEQFF	TGTGCCAGCAGTGAATTGGGGAGGACAGAGTACAATGAGCAGTTCTTC
TRBV9	TRBJ2-2	.	.	CASRGSNTGELFF	TGTGCCAGCCGAGGTAGCAACACCGGGGAGCTGTTTTTT
TRBV11-2	TRBJ1-1	.	.	CASSWTFGSGWSEAFF	TGTGCCAGCAGCTGGACGTTCGGGTCTGGGTGGTCTGAAGCTTTCTTT
TRBV11-2	TRBJ1-5	.	few	CASSLNKALGHNQPQHF	TGTGCCAGCAGCTTAAATAAAGCCCTCGGACACAATCAGCCCCAGCATTTT
TRBV6-5	TRBJ1-6	.	.	CASSYSGQQDNSPLHF	TGTGCCAGCAGTTACTCTGGACAGCAAGATAATTCACCCCTCCACTTT
TRBV11-2	TRBJ1-5	.	once	CASSLGSNNQPQHF	TGTGCCAGCAGCTTAGGGTCTAACAATCAGCCCCAGCATTTT
TRBV6-6	TRBJ1-5	.	.	CASSFDSLSNQPQHF	TGTGCCAGCAGTTTCGACAGCCTTAGCAATCAGCCCCAGCATTTT
TRBV19	TRBJ1-4	.	.	CASSIGDAGSNEKLFF	TGTGCCAGTAGTATTGGGGATGCAGGCTCTAATGAAAAACTGTTTTTT
TRBV7-9	TRBJ1-2	.	.	CASSSPEHTTNYGYTF	TGTGCCAGCAGCTCTCCCGAACATACCACTAACTATGGCTACACCTTC
TRBV6-1	TRBJ2-1	.	.	CASSASYNEQFF	TGTGCCAGCAGTGCTTCCTACAATGAGCAGTTCTTC
TRBV6-5	TRBJ1-2	.	.	CASSWGGPYGYTF	TGTGCCAGCAGTTGGGGAGGGCCCTATGGCTACACCTTC
TRBV15	TRBJ1-5	.	.	CATSRDKGVNQPQHF	TGTGCCACCAGCAGAGATAAGGGGGTGAATCAGCCCCAGCATTTT
TRBV7-2	TRBJ1-3	.	.	CASSLTGMANTIYF	TGTGCCAGCAGCTTAACAGGGATGGCAAACACCATATATTTT
TRBV9	TRBJ2-3	.	.	CASSHTGPSTDTQYF	TGTGCCAGCAGCCATACAGGGCCTAGCACAGATACGCAGTATTTT
TRBV19	TRBJ1-1	TRBD1	.	CASSMGQGASEAFF	TGTGCCAGTAGTATGGGACAGGGGGCATCTGAAGCTTTCTTT
TRBV5-1	TRBJ2-2	.	.	CASSLGPRSSNTGELFF	TGCGCCAGCAGCTTGGGGCCAAGATCCTCGAACACCGGGGAGCTGTTTTTT
TRBV19	TRBJ1-4	.	few	CASGYEKLFF	TGTGCCAGTGGATATGAAAAACTGTTTTTT
TRBV6-1	TRBJ1-5	.	few	CASSGGQSNQPQHF	TGTGCCAGCAGTGGCGGACAGAGCAATCAGCCCCAGCATTTT
TRBV6-6	TRBJ2-1	.	.	CASTQGSSYNEQFF	TGTGCCAGCACACAGGGTAGCTCCTACAATGAGCAGTTCTTC
TRBV6-5	TRBJ1-4	.	.	CASSYSQGPWEKLFF	TGTGCCAGCAGTTACTCGCAGGGGCCGTGGGAAAAACTGTTTTTT